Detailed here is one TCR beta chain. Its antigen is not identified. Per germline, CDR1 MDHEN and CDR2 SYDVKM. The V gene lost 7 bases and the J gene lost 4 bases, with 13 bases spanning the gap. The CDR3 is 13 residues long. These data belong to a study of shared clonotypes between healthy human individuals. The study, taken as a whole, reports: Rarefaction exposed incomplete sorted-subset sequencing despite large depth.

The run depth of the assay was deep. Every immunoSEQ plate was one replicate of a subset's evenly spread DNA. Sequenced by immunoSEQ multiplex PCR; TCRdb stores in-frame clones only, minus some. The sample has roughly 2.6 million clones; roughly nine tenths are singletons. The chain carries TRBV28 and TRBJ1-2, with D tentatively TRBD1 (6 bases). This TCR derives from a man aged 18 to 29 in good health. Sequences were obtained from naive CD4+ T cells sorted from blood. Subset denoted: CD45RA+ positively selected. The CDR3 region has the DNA TGTGCCAGCAAGGGGGACGTTATCTATGGCTACACCTTC. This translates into CASKGDVIYGYTF.